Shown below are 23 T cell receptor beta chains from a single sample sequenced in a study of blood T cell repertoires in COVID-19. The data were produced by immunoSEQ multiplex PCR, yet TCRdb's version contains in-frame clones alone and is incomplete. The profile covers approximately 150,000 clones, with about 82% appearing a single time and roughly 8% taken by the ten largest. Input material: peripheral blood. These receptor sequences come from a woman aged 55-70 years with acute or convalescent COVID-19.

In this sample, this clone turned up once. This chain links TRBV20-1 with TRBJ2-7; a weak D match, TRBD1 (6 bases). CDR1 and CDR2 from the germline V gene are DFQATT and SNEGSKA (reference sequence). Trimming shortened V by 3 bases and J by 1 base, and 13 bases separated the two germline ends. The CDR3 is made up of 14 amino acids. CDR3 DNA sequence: TGCAGTGCTAGTATGGGGGCGCGGTCCTACGAGCAGTACTTC. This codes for CSASMGARSYEQYF.

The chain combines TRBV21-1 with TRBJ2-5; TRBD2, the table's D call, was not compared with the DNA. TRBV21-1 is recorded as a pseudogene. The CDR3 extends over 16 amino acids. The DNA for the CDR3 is TGTGCCAGCAGCAAAGATGGCGGGGGGGTCCAAGAGACCCAGTACTTC. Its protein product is CASSKDGGGVQETQYF.

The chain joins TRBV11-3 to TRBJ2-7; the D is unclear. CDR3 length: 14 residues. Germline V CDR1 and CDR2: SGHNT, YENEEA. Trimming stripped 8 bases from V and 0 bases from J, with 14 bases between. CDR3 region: CASAFLPSSYEQYF. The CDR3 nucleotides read TGTGCCAGCGCCTTTCTCCCGAGCTCCTACGAGCAGTACTTC.

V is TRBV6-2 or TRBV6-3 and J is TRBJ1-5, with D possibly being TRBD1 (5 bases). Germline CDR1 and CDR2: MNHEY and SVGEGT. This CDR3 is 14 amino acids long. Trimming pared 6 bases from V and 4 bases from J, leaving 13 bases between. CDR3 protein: CASSPSGGNQPQHF. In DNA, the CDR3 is TGTGCCAGCAGCCCGAGCGGGGGTAATCAGCCCCAGCATTTT.

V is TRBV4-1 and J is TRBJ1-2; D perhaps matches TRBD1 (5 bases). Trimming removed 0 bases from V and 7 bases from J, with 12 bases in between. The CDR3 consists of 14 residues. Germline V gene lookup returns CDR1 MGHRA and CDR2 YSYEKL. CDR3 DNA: TGCGCCAGCAGCCAAGATCCCCAGGGATCTGGCTACACCTTC. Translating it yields CASSQDPQGSGYTF.

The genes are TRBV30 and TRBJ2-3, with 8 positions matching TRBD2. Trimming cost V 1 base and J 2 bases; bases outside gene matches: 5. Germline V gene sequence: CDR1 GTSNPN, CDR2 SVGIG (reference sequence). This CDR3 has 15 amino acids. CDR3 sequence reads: CAWSESGGLTDTQYF. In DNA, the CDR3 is TGTGCCTGGAGTGAGAGCGGGGGCCTCACAGATACGCAGTATTTT.

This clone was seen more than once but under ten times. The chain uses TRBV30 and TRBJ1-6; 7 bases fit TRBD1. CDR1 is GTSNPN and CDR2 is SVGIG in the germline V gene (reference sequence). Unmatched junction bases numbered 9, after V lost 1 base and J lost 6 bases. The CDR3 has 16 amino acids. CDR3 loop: CAWSGFVDRANSPLHF. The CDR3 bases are TGTGCCTGGAGTGGGTTCGTCGACAGGGCTAATTCACCCCTCCACTTT.

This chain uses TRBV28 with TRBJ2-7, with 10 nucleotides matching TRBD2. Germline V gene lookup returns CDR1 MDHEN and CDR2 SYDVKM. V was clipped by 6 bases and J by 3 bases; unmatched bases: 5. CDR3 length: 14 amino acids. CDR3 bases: TGTGCCAGCAGCAAGCGGGGGGGCCGCTACGAGCAGTACTTC. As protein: CASSKRGGRYEQYF.

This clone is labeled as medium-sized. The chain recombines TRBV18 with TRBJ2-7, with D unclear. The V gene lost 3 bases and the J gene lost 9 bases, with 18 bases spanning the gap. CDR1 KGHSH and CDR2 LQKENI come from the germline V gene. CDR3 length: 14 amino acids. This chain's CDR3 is CASSPPTTLSSQYF. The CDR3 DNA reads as TGTGCCAGCTCACCCCCTACCACCCTGAGCTCGCAGTACTTC.

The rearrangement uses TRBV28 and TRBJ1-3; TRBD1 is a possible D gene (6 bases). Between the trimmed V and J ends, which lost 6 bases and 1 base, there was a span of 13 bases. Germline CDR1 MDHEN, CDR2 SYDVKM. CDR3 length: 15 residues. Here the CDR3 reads CASSRGATSGNTIYF. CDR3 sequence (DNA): TGTGCCAGCAGCCGGGGGGCAACATCTGGAAACACCATATATTTT.

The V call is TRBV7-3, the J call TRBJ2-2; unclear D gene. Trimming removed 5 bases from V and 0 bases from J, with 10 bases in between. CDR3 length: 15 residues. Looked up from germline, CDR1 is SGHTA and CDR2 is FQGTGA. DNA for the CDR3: TGTGCCAGCAGCCCGACCAGGTCGAACACCGGGGAGCTGTTTTTT. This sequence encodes CASSPTRSNTGELFF.

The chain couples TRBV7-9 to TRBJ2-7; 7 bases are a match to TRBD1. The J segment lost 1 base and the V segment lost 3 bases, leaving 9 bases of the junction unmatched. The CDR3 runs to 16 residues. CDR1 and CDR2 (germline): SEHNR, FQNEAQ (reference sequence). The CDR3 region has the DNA TGTGCCAGCAGCTTCACCATGACAGGGTGGTCCTACGAGCAGTACTTC. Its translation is CASSFTMTGWSYEQYF.

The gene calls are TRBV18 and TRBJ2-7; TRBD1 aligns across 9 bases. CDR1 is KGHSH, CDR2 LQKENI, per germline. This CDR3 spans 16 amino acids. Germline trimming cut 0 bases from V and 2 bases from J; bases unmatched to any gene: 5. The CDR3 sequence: CASSPPTDRGPYEQYF. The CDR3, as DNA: TGTGCCAGCTCACCACCTACGGACAGGGGTCCCTACGAGCAGTACTTC.

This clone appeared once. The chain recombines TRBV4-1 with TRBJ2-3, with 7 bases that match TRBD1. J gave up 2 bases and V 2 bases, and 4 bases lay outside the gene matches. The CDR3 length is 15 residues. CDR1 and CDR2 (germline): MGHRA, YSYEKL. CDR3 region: CASSQRTGNTDTQYF. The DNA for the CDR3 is TGCGCCAGCAGCCAAAGGACAGGCAACACAGATACGCAGTATTTT.

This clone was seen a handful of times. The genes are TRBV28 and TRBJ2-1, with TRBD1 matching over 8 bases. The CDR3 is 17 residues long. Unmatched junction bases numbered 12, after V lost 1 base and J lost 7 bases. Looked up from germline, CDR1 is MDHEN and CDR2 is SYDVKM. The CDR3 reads CASSLLFPDRAVNEQFF. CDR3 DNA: TGTGCCAGCAGTTTATTATTCCCGGACAGGGCGGTAAATGAGCAGTTCTTC.

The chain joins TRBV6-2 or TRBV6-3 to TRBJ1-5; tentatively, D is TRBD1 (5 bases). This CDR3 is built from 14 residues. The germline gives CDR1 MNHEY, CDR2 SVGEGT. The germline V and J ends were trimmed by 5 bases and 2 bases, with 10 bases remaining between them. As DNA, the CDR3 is TGTGCCAGCAGTCCCTGGGGCGGCAATCAGCCCCAGCATTTT. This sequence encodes CASSPWGGNQPQHF.

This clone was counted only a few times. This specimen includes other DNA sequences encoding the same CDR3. CDR3 residues: CASSEPGQGFYEQYF. In DNA form, the CDR3 reads TGTGCCAGCAGTGAACCGGGACAGGGGTTCTACGAGCAGTACTTC. The genes are TRBV6-1 and TRBJ2-7; 10 nucleotides line up with TRBD1. There are 15 residues in the CDR3. With V trimmed by 2 bases and J by 3 bases, 4 bases remained unmatched. CDR1 is MNHNS and CDR2 is SASEGT in the germline V gene.

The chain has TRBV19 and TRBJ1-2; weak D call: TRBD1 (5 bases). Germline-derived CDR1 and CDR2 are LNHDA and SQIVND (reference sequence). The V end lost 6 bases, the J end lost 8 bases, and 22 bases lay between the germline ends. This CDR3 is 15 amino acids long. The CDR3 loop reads CASSPGAVVGEGYTF. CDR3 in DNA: TGTGCCAGTAGCCCTGGGGCAGTGGTGGGCGAGGGCTACACCTTC. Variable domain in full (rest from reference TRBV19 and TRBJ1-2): DGGITQSPKYLFRKEGQNVTLSCEQNLNHDAMYWYRQDPGQGLRLIYYSQIVNDFQKGDIAEGYSVSREKKESFPLTVTSAQKNPTAFYLCASSPGAVVGEGYTFGSGTRLTVV.

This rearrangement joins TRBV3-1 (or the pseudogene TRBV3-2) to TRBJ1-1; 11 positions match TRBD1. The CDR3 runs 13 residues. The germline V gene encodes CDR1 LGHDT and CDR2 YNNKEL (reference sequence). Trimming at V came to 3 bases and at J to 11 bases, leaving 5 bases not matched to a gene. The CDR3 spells CASSHGTGGAAFF. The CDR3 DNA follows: TGTGCCAGCAGCCACGGGACAGGGGGGGCTGCTTTCTTT.

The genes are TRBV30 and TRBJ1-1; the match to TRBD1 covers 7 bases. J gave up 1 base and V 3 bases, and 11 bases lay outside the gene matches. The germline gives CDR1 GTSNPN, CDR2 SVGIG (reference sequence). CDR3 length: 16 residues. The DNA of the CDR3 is TGTGCCTGGAGCCAACGTGTAGGGACAGCGAACACTGAAGCTTTCTTT. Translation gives CAWSQRVGTANTEAFF.

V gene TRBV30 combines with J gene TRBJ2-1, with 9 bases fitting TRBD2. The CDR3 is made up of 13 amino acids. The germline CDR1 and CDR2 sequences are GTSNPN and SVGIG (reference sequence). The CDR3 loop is CANGQRGDMEQFF. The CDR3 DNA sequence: TGTGCGAATGGCCAGCGGGGGGATATGGAGCAGTTCTTC. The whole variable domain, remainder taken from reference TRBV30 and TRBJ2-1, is SQTIHQWPATLVQPVGSPLSLECTVEGTSNPNLYWYRQAAGRGLQLLFYSVGIGQISSEVPQNLSASRPQDRQFILSSKKLLLSDSGFYLCANGQRGDMEQFFGPGTRLTVL.

CDR3 protein: CSVEERGASYNEQFF. Written as DNA, the CDR3 is TGCAGCGTTGAAGAGCGGGGGGCCTCCTACAATGAGCAGTTCTTC. The chain carries TRBV29-1 and TRBJ2-1, with 8 bases identical to TRBD2. The V gene end was trimmed by 0 bases and the J gene end by 0 bases; junction bases not matched to a gene: 1. This CDR3 comprises 15 residues. CDR1 SQVTM and CDR2 ANQGSEA come from the germline V gene.

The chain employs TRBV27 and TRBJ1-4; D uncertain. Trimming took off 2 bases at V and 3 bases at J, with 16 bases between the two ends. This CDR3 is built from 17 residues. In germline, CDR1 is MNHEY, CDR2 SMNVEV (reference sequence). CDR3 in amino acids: CASSLNPVGVANEKLFF. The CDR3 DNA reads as TGTGCCAGCAGTTTAAATCCAGTAGGAGTGGCTAATGAAAAACTGTTTTTT.